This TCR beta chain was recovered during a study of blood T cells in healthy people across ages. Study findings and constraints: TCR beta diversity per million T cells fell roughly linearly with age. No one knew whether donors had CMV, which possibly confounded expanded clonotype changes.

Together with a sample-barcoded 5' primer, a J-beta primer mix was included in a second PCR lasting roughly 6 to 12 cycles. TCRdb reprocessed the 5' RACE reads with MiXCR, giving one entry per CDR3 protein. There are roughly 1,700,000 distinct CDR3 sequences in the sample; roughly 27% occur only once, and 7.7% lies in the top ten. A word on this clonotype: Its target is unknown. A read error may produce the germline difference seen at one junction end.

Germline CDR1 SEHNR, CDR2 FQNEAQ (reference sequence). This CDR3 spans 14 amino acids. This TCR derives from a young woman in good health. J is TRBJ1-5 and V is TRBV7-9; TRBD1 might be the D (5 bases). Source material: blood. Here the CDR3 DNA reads TGTGCCGGCAGCTTAAGTCCGGGGGATCAGCCCCAGCATTTT. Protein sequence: CAGSLSPGDQPQHF.